Following are 23 T cell receptor beta chains from one sample sequenced in a study of beta chain features in type 1 diabetes. Reverse transcription of all isolated RNA meant that expressed TCRB transcripts were sequenced. Produced via immunoSEQ multiplex PCR; TCRdb's table is partial and in-frame only. This sample carries 350,000 to 450,000 clones, 14% of them seen once, and the ten largest clones take around 0.039%. Sequencing was carried out using naive CD4+ T cells from blood. Source of these receptors: a man younger than 40 in good health.

This chain uses TRBV9 with TRBJ1-1; D gene unclear. With 0 bases removed from V and 1 base from J, the gap between germline ends came to 13 bases. The CDR3 is made up of 16 amino acids. CDR1 is SGDLS, CDR2 YYNGEE, per germline. The CDR3 DNA is TGTGCCAGCAGCGTAGCAGTGGGCAGCTCGAACACTGAAGCTTTCTTT. Translated: CASSVAVGSSNTEAFF.

The CDR3, as DNA: TGCAGCGTGTATCTCCCCTCAAATGAGCAGTTCTTC. Protein product: CSVYLPSNEQFF. The rearrangement links TRBV29-1 to TRBJ2-1; D gene unclear. The CDR3 is 12 amino acids. Looked up from germline, CDR1 is SQVTM and CDR2 is ANQGSEA. V was shortened by 6 bases and J by 7 bases, with 13 bases between the two germline ends.

This clone has more than one count but fewer than ten. V usage is TRBV4-3 and J usage is TRBJ2-2; D is possibly TRBD1 (5 bases). CDR3 length equals 15 residues. Trimming pared 4 bases from V and 5 bases from J, leaving 14 bases between. Germline V gene lookup returns CDR1 LGHNA and CDR2 YSLEER. DNA of the CDR3: TGCGCCAGCAGCCCGCAGGGCGCTGGTACCGGGGAGCTGTTTTTT. It specifies CASSPQGAGTGELFF.

This clone came up a few times. The chain is built from TRBV7-9 and TRBJ2-1, with a weak D call TRBD2 (5 bases). The CDR3 length is 15 residues. Germline V lookup: CDR1 SEHNR, CDR2 FQNEAQ (reference sequence). Trimming removed 1 base at V and 5 bases at J, with 12 bases between. CDR3 residues: CASSLGPSRDNEQFF. DNA for the CDR3: TGTGCCAGCAGCTTAGGTCCATCGCGGGACAATGAGCAGTTCTTC.

This clone was observed a few times. V gene TRBV2 combines with J gene TRBJ2-3; D not certain. There are 13 residues in the CDR3. V shed 9 bases and J shed 2 bases, with 12 bases lying between them. CDR1 SNHLY and CDR2 FYNNEI come from the germline V gene. In DNA, the CDR3 is TGTGCCAGTTCGGGTAGAGTCACAGATACGCAGTATTTT. This codes for CASSGRVTDTQYF.

The table lists this clone with a few counts. The genes are TRBV9 and TRBJ2-2, with 12 positions matching TRBD2. Germline V gene data show CDR1 as SGDLS and CDR2 as YYNGEE. Unmatched junction bases numbered 4, after V lost 3 bases and J lost 4 bases. The CDR3 is made up of 16 amino acids. The CDR3 protein is CASSGLAGVGTGELFF. CDR3 bases: TGTGCCAGCAGCGGACTAGCGGGAGTGGGCACCGGGGAGCTGTTTTTT.

This clone was seen only a few times. This sample includes further DNA sequences coding for the same CDR3. This sequence joins TRBV9 and TRBJ2-7; 8 nucleotides match TRBD1. This CDR3 is built from 14 residues. The germline gives CDR1 SGDLS, CDR2 YYNGEE. Germline trimming cut 0 bases from V and 4 bases from J; bases unmatched to any gene: 3. The CDR3 DNA sequence: TGTGCCAGCAGCGTAGCAGGGGGCGGATACGAGCAGTACTTC. Translating gives CASSVAGGGYEQYF.

This clone has only a few counts. This chain uses TRBV30 with TRBJ1-2; D is ambiguous. The length of the CDR3 is 12 residues. CDR1 is GTSNPN and CDR2 is SVGIG in the germline V gene (reference sequence). Trimming pared 2 bases from V and 4 bases from J, leaving 8 bases between. The CDR3 reads CAWSSDFYGYTF. In nucleotides, the CDR3 is TGTGCCTGGAGTAGCGATTTCTATGGCTACACCTTC.

V is TRBV7-2 and J is TRBJ2-1; the match to TRBD2 covers 12 bases. Germline-derived CDR1 and CDR2 are SGHTA and FQGNSA. The CDR3 has 16 residues. V shed 4 bases, J shed 6 bases, and the junction held 7 bases outside the gene matches. The CDR3 DNA follows: TGTGCCAGCAGCTCGATACTAGCGGGAGGACCCAATGAGCAGTTCTTC. Amino acid sequence: CASSSILAGGPNEQFF. Filled out from reference TRBV7-2 and TRBJ2-1, the complete variable domain reads GAGVSQSPSNKVTEKGKDVELRCDPISGHTALYWYRQSLGQGLEFLIYFQGNSAPDKSGLPSDRFSAERTGGSVSTLTIQRTQQEDSAVYLCASSSILAGGPNEQFFGPGTRLTVL.

In this sample, this clone turned up a few times. The V call is TRBV18, the J call TRBJ2-7, with TRBD2 as a possible D gene (6 bases). The V gene lost 6 bases and the J gene lost 4 bases, with 19 bases spanning the gap. The CDR3 is made up of 15 amino acids. Germline lookup yields CDR1 KGHSH and CDR2 LQKENI. The CDR3 sequence: CASSSGGGMGYEQYV. Written as DNA, the CDR3 is TGTGCCAGCTCCTCCGGGGGTGGTATGGGATACGAGCAGTACGTC.

The rearrangement uses TRBV30 and TRBJ2-3, with TRBD2 as a possible D gene (5 bases). Germline V gives CDR1 GTSNPN, CDR2 SVGIG (reference sequence). Trimming removed 5 bases at V and 3 bases at J, with 18 bases between. The CDR3 consists of 15 residues. As DNA, the CDR3 is TGTGCCTGGGATGTGGGCCAGAGGGCTACAGATACGCAGTATTTT. Protein sequence: CAWDVGQRATDTQYF.

This clone has only a few counts. For the CDR3, the DNA is TGTGCCAGCAGCTTAGCCCGGGTTATCGGGACCAAAAACATTCAGTACTTC. This translates into CASSLARVIGTKNIQYF. This chain joins TRBV7-8 and TRBJ2-4, with a possible D match to TRBD2 (5 bases). Germline V gene sequence: CDR1 SGHVS, CDR2 FQNEAQ. The CDR3 has 17 amino acids. V lost 0 bases, J lost 2 bases, and 14 bases lay in between.

This clone was found a few times. The chain carries TRBV15 and TRBJ2-2, with 7 bases that match TRBD1. The CDR3 has 17 residues. V was clipped by 1 base and J by 1 base; unmatched bases: 6. Germline values: CDR1 LNHNV, CDR2 YYDKDF (reference sequence). This chain's CDR3 is CATSRARDSKNTGELFF. CDR3 bases: TGTGCCACCAGCAGAGCCCGGGACAGCAAGAACACCGGGGAGCTGTTTTTT.

The genes are TRBV6-6 and TRBJ2-2, with D maybe TRBD2 (6 bases). With 6 bases removed from V and 4 bases from J, the gap between germline ends came to 18 bases. The length of the CDR3 is 16 residues. Germline V gives CDR1 MNHNY, CDR2 SVGAGI (reference sequence). DNA of the CDR3: TGTGCCAGCAGCCGACACCCCGGGGGAGGCACCGGGGAGCTGTTTTTT. Its protein product is CASSRHPGGGTGELFF.

This sequence joins TRBV27 and TRBJ2-5; possibly TRBD1 for D (5 bases). Germline CDR1 MNHEY, CDR2 SMNVEV (reference sequence). Trimming cost V 5 bases and J 1 base, with 11 bases left between them. The CDR3 runs 14 residues. In DNA, the CDR3 is TGTGCCAGCAGTCAACGACAGACCCAAGAGACCCAGTACTTC. The encoded protein is CASSQRQTQETQYF.

This rearrangement joins TRBV4-3 to TRBJ2-3; TRBD2 is a possible D gene (5 bases). Trimming removed 4 bases at V and 4 bases at J, with 12 bases between. CDR1 is LGHNA, CDR2 YSLEER, per germline. The CDR3 length is 14 residues. The CDR3 reads CASSPRGQADTQYF. DNA for the CDR3: TGCGCCAGCAGCCCCCGAGGGCAAGCAGATACGCAGTATTTT.

The genes are TRBV30 and TRBJ1-1; a weak D match, TRBD1 (6 bases). The germline V and J ends were trimmed by 3 bases and 9 bases, with 14 bases remaining between them. CDR1 is GTSNPN, CDR2 SVGIG, per germline (reference sequence). This CDR3 is built from 12 residues. The CDR3 sequence is CAWSRRDNKAFF. In DNA form, the CDR3 reads TGTGCCTGGAGCCGAAGGGACAATAAAGCTTTCTTT.

The sample holds a few counts of this clone. The chain joins TRBV14 to TRBJ2-2; TRBD2 matches 10 bases. V trimming: 4 bases; J trimming: 7 bases; junction bases outside the gene matches: 6. The CDR3 runs to 15 residues. CDR1 and CDR2 from the germline V gene are SGHDN and FVKESK. CDR3 nucleotide sequence: TGTGCCAGCAGCCGGCGGACTAGCGGATTCGGGGAGCTGTTTTTT. Translation gives CASSRRTSGFGELFF.

The chain recombines TRBV4-1 with TRBJ1-2; tentatively, D is TRBD1 (5 bases). Germline V gene data show CDR1 as MGHRA and CDR2 as YSYEKL. Trimming took 1 base from V and 6 from J, leaving 18 bases between them. The CDR3 is 16 residues long. DNA for the CDR3: TGCGCCAGCAGCCAAGGGATAGGCGCCGGGACGGATGGCTACACCTTC. Translating gives CASSQGIGAGTDGYTF.

This chain links TRBV10-3 with TRBJ2-3, with 9 positions matching TRBD2. The CDR3 length is 15 residues. Trimming took 6 bases from V and 3 from J; bases not matched to a gene: 7. Germline V gene sequence: CDR1 ENHRY, CDR2 SYGVKD. CDR3 nucleotide sequence: TGTGCCATCAGGCCTAGCGGGGCGGGGACAGATACGCAGTATTTT. Its translation is CAIRPSGAGTDTQYF.

The table lists this clone with a few counts. The chain joins TRBV19 to TRBJ2-2; D remains ambiguous. Germline V gene sequence: CDR1 LNHDA, CDR2 SQIVND (reference sequence). With 3 bases removed from V and 5 bases from J, the gap between germline ends came to 7 bases. This CDR3 has 13 amino acids. CDR3 sequence reads: CASSILHTGELFF. The CDR3 region has the DNA TGTGCCAGTAGTATTCTACATACCGGGGAGCTGTTTTTT.

The genes are TRBV27 and TRBJ2-3; D is unclear. The ends were cut back, 1 base at V and 2 bases at J, with 7 bases in the middle. This CDR3 has 14 amino acids. Looked up from germline, CDR1 is MNHEY and CDR2 is SMNVEV (reference sequence). Here the CDR3 DNA reads TGTGCCAGCAGTTTATTCGCTAACACAGATACGCAGTATTTT. Amino acid sequence: CASSLFANTDTQYF.

V is TRBV19 and J is TRBJ1-1, with D unclear. V lost 5 bases to trimming and J lost 5 bases, with 15 bases between them. The CDR3 runs to 14 residues. In germline, CDR1 is LNHDA, CDR2 SQIVND (reference sequence). CDR3 DNA: TGTGCCAGTAGTCCCCAGGTGTGGGTTACTGAAGCTTTCTTT. Translating gives CASSPQVWVTEAFF. Drawing the rest from reference TRBV19 and TRBJ1-1, the complete variable domain is DGGITQSPKYLFRKEGQNVTLSCEQNLNHDAMYWYRQDPGQGLRLIYYSQIVNDFQKGDIAEGYSVSREKKESFPLTVTSAQKNPTAFYLCASSPQVWVTEAFFGQGTRLTVV.